The 30 T cell receptor beta chains below were found in one sample sequenced in a study of blood T cell repertoires in COVID-19. The protocol was immunoSEQ multiplex PCR, while the TCRdb copy is restricted to in-frame clones and leaves out a portion. The sample carries some 510,000 clones, roughly 88% recorded once. The sequencing input was PBMCs or T cells enriched from blood (not recorded which). Receptors originate from a woman aged 40 to 55 who had recovered from COVID-19.

V and J are TRBV3-1 (or the pseudogene TRBV3-2) and TRBJ2-2; 9 bases are a match to TRBD2. With V trimmed by 5 bases and J by 3 bases, 7 bases remained unmatched. Germline loops: CDR1 LGHDT, CDR2 YNNKEL (reference sequence). The CDR3 consists of 16 residues. CDR3 nucleotides: TGTGCCAGCAGCTTTAGGTTAGCGGGAGACACCGGGGAGCTGTTTTTT. It translates to CASSFRLAGDTGELFF.

The CDR3 nucleotides are TGCGCCAGCAGCTCTCAGACAATCCCTGGGGAGACCCAGTACTTC. It specifies CASSSQTIPGETQYF. V and J are TRBV5-1 and TRBJ2-5; D ambiguous. The CDR3 has 15 amino acids. Trimming shortened V by 3 bases and J by 5 bases, and 17 bases separated the two germline ends. CDR1 and CDR2 (germline): SGHRS, YFSETQ.

The chain combines TRBV5-1 with TRBJ1-2; no definite D call. Trimming took off 1 base at V and 5 bases at J, with 15 bases between the two ends. The CDR3 sequence is 15 residues long. Per the germline V gene, CDR1 is SGHRS and CDR2 is YFSETQ. CDR3 in amino acids: CASSLYDPGRYGYTF. Here the CDR3 DNA reads TGCGCCAGCAGCTTGTACGATCCGGGGAGGTATGGCTACACCTTC.

This chain joins TRBV19 and TRBJ2-2; D possibly corresponds to TRBD2 (6 bases). Germline CDR1 is LNHDA and CDR2 is SQIVND (reference sequence). Trimming pared 9 bases from V and 7 bases from J, leaving 15 bases between. The CDR3 has 13 amino acids. CDR3 protein: CASGTGVHGELFF. CDR3 nucleotide sequence: TGTGCCAGCGGAACGGGGGTGCACGGGGAGCTGTTTTTT.

The V gene is TRBV10-1, the J gene TRBJ1-5; the D gene is possibly TRBD1 (6 bases). The germline V gene has CDR1 WNHNN and CDR2 SYGVQD (reference sequence). V was clipped by 5 bases and J by 7 bases, with 12 bases between them. The CDR3 extends over 13 amino acids. The CDR3 spells CASSKTGLQPQHF. The DNA of the CDR3 is TGCGCCAGCAGTAAAACAGGGTTACAGCCCCAGCATTTT.

This clone came up a few times. The rearrangement uses TRBV4-3 and TRBJ1-1; D uncertain. CDR1 and CDR2 from the germline V gene are LGHNA and YSLEER. This CDR3 spans 14 amino acids. Trimming shortened V by 1 base and J by 3 bases, and 9 bases separated the two germline ends. CDR3 coding DNA: TGCGCCAGCAGCCAAGCAAGGGAGTACACTGAAGCTTTCTTT. It translates to CASSQAREYTEAFF.

This clone has a single count. The CDR3 nucleotides read TGTGCCAGCAGCTTAGAAGGGGCAGCCTTCTCTGGAAACACCATATATTTT. Protein: CASSLEGAAFSGNTIYF. The genes are TRBV11-2 and TRBJ1-3; D might be TRBD1 (5 bases). CDR1 and CDR2 from the germline V gene are SGHAT and FQNNGV. The length of the CDR3 is 17 residues. V was clipped by 0 bases and J by 0 bases, with 12 bases between them.

This clone was recorded at least ten times. The chain joins TRBV10-3 to TRBJ1-1; 9 nucleotides agree with TRBD1. The CDR3 spans 13 residues. V shed 10 bases, J shed 4 bases, and the junction held 7 bases outside the gene matches. Germline CDR1 reads ENHRY; CDR2 reads SYGVKD. CDR3 residues: CATEKTGGTEAFF. The CDR3 DNA reads as TGTGCCACCGAGAAGACAGGGGGCACTGAAGCTTTCTTT.

This chain connects TRBV25-1 to TRBJ1-2; no clear D gene. This CDR3 contains 16 residues. Looked up from germline, CDR1 is MGHDK and CDR2 is SYGVNS. The germline V and J ends were trimmed by 4 bases and 6 bases, with 21 bases remaining between them. The CDR3 loop reads CASSGLNSGIKDGYTF. In DNA form, the CDR3 reads TGTGCCAGCAGTGGTTTAAACTCCGGGATCAAGGATGGCTACACCTTC.

The J gene is TRBJ1-3, the V gene TRBV9; D is unresolved. This CDR3 is built from 13 residues. The V end lost 0 bases, the J end lost 4 bases, and 5 bases lay between the germline ends. CDR1 and CDR2 (germline): SGDLS, YYNGEE. CDR3 sequence reads: CASSVGLGNTIYF. Written as DNA, the CDR3 is TGTGCCAGCAGCGTAGGACTGGGAAACACCATATATTTT.

The V and J genes are TRBV5-1 and TRBJ1-2; D gene uncertain. This CDR3 is built from 14 residues. Trimming cost V 0 bases and J 4 bases, with 10 bases left between them. Germline loops: CDR1 SGHRS, CDR2 YFSETQ. CDR3 sequence (DNA): TGCGCCAGCAGCTTGGAACTCCTCGGCTATGGCTACACCTTC. As protein: CASSLELLGYGYTF.

The rearrangement uses TRBV6-5 and TRBJ2-7; 8 bases are shared with TRBD2. Trimming took 7 bases from V and 1 from J; bases not matched to a gene: 6. Germline-derived CDR1 and CDR2 are MNHEY and SVGAGI. The CDR3 runs to 14 residues. The CDR3 loop reads CASNGAGGSYEQYF. DNA of the CDR3: TGTGCCAGCAACGGGGCGGGAGGATCCTACGAGCAGTACTTC.

V and J are TRBV19 and TRBJ2-1; 8 bases agree with TRBD2. Losses at the gene ends were 3 bases for V and 4 bases for J; bases not matched to a gene: 5. Germline CDR1 reads LNHDA; CDR2 reads SQIVND (reference sequence). There are 15 residues in the CDR3. CDR3 sequence: CASSISSGPYNEQFF. CDR3 DNA: TGTGCCAGTAGTATCTCTAGCGGGCCTTACAATGAGCAGTTCTTC. Full variable domain (outside the CDR3, taken from reference TRBV19 and TRBJ2-1): DGGITQSPKYLFRKEGQNVTLSCEQNLNHDAMYWYRQDPGQGLRLIYYSQIVNDFQKGDIAEGYSVSREKKESFPLTVTSAQKNPTAFYLCASSISSGPYNEQFFGPGTRLTVL.

This chain joins TRBV27 and TRBJ2-7; 9 nucleotides match TRBD2. V lost 4 bases and J lost 1; bases outside the gene matches: 8. The CDR3 has 16 amino acids. Looked up from germline, CDR1 is MNHEY and CDR2 is SMNVEV (reference sequence). CDR3 sequence (DNA): TGTGCCAGCAGTTGGGGTAGCGGGAGCCGGTCCTACGAGCAGTACTTC. This gives the protein CASSWGSGSRSYEQYF.

As DNA, the CDR3 is TGTGCCAGTAGTCCGATGGACACTGGCTACACCTTC. The encoded protein is CASSPMDTGYTF. This chain joins TRBV19 and TRBJ1-2, with D possibly TRBD1 on 5 matching bases. Germline CDR1 is LNHDA and CDR2 is SQIVND (reference sequence). The CDR3 sequence is 12 residues long. Trimming removed 5 bases at V and 7 bases at J, with 11 bases between.

The chain couples TRBV11-2 to TRBJ2-7; 7 positions agree with TRBD1. This CDR3 has 17 amino acids. In germline, CDR1 is SGHAT, CDR2 FQNNGV. The junction had 14 bases not matched to a gene; V was cut back by 2 bases and J by 4 bases. This CDR3 reads CASSLKLSGTENYEQYF. CDR3 nucleotides: TGTGCCAGCAGCTTAAAACTTTCCGGGACAGAGAATTACGAGCAGTACTTC.

J is TRBJ2-3 and V is TRBV20-1; D is unresolved. This CDR3 has 11 residues. Trimming stripped 7 bases from V and 6 bases from J, with 11 bases between. Germline V CDR1 and CDR2: DFQATT, SNEGSKA (reference sequence). The CDR3 region has the DNA TGCAGTGGAGAAAGTACGGATACGCAGTATTTT. Translating it yields CSGESTDTQYF.

Here the CDR3 reads CASSEYPLGLGEKLFF. The DNA of the CDR3 is TGTGCCAGCAGTGAATACCCCCTGGGGCTTGGTGAAAAACTGTTTTTT. The rearrangement uses TRBV2 and TRBJ1-4; maybe TRBD1 (5 bases). The CDR3 contains 16 residues. CDR1 and CDR2 from the germline V gene are SNHLY and FYNNEI. Trimming took 2 bases from V and 7 from J, leaving 17 bases between them.

The chain has TRBV5-5 and TRBJ2-3, with D maybe TRBD2 (5 bases). Germline V gene sequence: CDR1 SGHKS, CDR2 YYEKEE (reference sequence). The CDR3 has 16 amino acids. V lost 5 bases and J 0 bases, leaving 16 bases between the germline ends. CDR3 protein: CASRLARPTSTDTQYF. The CDR3, as DNA: TGTGCCAGCAGATTAGCGAGACCTACTAGCACAGATACGCAGTATTTT.

The V gene is TRBV9, the J gene TRBJ1-1; 10 nucleotides match TRBD1. The CDR3 length is 15 residues. The ends lost 4 bases at V and 3 bases at J; junction bases unmatched: 6. CDR1 SGDLS and CDR2 YYNGEE come from the germline V gene. The CDR3 DNA reads TGTGCCAGCAGCCCTAGGACAGGGGGGTACACTGAAGCTTTCTTT. Residues: CASSPRTGGYTEAFF.

This chain joins TRBV12-2 and TRBJ2-7; TRBD2, as called in the table, went unchecked against the DNA. TRBV12-2 is annotated as a pseudogene. CDR3 length equals 16 residues. The CDR3 protein is CASRLAGLAPPYEQYF. CDR3 coding DNA: TGTGCAAGTCGCTTAGCTGGACTAGCCCCTCCCTACGAGCAGTACTTC.

V is TRBV10-3 and J is TRBJ1-1; the match to TRBD1 covers 9 bases. V was pared by 6 bases and J by 3 bases, with 2 bases of the junction left unmatched. This CDR3 contains 13 residues. Germline V lookup: CDR1 ENHRY, CDR2 SYGVKD. CDR3 sequence (DNA): TGTGCCATCAGCCGGGACAGGGACACTGAAGCTTTCTTT. Protein: CAISRDRDTEAFF.

The CDR3 reads CASSIDLNHQGALNEQFF. The CDR3 DNA sequence: TGTGCCAGTAGTATAGATCTGAATCATCAGGGGGCCCTCAATGAGCAGTTCTTC. This sequence joins TRBV19 and TRBJ2-1; 8 bases agree with TRBD1. There are 18 residues in the CDR3. V lost 0 bases and J lost 6; bases outside the gene matches: 13. CDR1 and CDR2 from the germline V gene are LNHDA and SQIVND (reference sequence).

V is TRBV7-9 and J is TRBJ2-1; 7 bases align to TRBD1. The CDR3 length is 15 residues. The J segment lost 4 bases and the V segment lost 3 bases, leaving 6 bases of the junction unmatched. Germline V CDR1 and CDR2: SEHNR, FQNEAQ (reference sequence). Written as DNA, the CDR3 is TGTGCCAGCAGCTTCGGGACAGCCCCTTACAATGAGCAGTTCTTC. Its translation is CASSFGTAPYNEQFF.

The V and J genes are TRBV5-1 and TRBJ1-2; 8 bases align to TRBD1. This CDR3 has 14 residues. V was pared by 0 bases and J by 10 bases, with 8 bases of the junction left unmatched. Germline V gene data show CDR1 as SGHRS and CDR2 as YFSETQ. CDR3 coding DNA: TGCGCCAGCAGCTTGGCCCCGGGACAGGACGTCTACACCTTC. Encoded protein: CASSLAPGQDVYTF.

The chain joins TRBV19 to TRBJ1-6, with D hard to call. V lost 5 bases and J 10 bases, leaving 21 bases between the germline ends. Germline V gene data show CDR1 as LNHDA and CDR2 as SQIVND (reference sequence). This CDR3 contains 16 residues. The CDR3 loop reads CASSPERTKGYSPLHF. CDR3 nucleotides: TGTGCCAGTAGTCCAGAACGGACTAAAGGGTACTCACCCCTCCACTTT.

The chain combines TRBV30 with TRBJ2-2; a possible D gene is TRBD2 (6 bases). Germline V lookup: CDR1 GTSNPN, CDR2 SVGIG (reference sequence). The V end lost 2 bases, the J end lost 5 bases, and 12 bases lay between the germline ends. The CDR3 contains 14 residues. CDR3 amino acids: CAWSNPGGTGELFF. CDR3 in DNA: TGTGCCTGGAGTAACCCCGGGGGTACCGGGGAGCTGTTTTTT.

This clone was observed a handful of times. The chain carries TRBV27 and TRBJ1-6, with D unresolved. With 2 bases removed from V and 8 bases from J, the gap between germline ends came to 13 bases. The CDR3 spans 15 residues. Looked up from germline, CDR1 is MNHEY and CDR2 is SMNVEV (reference sequence). The CDR3 loop reads CASSLRGKRDSPLHF. The CDR3 region has the DNA TGTGCCAGCAGTTTAAGAGGGAAGCGGGATTCACCCCTCCACTTT.

The rearrangement links TRBV6-5 to TRBJ1-2; D may be TRBD1 (5 bases). CDR3 length: 13 residues. V was shortened by 6 bases and J by 4 bases, with 12 bases between the two germline ends. Germline loops: CDR1 MNHEY, CDR2 SVGAGI. The CDR3 DNA is TGTGCCAGCAGCTTGGGGGGACCCTATGGCTACACCTTC. Its translation is CASSLGGPYGYTF.

The chain is built from TRBV19 and TRBJ1-3; 11 bases match TRBD1. The CDR3 runs to 17 residues. Unmatched junction bases numbered 7, after V lost 4 bases and J lost 2 bases. The germline V gene has CDR1 LNHDA and CDR2 SQIVND (reference sequence). This CDR3 reads CASSRGDRGSTGNTIYF. DNA of the CDR3: TGTGCCAGTAGTAGAGGGGACAGGGGGTCTACTGGAAACACCATATATTTT. The full variable domain, with the rest looked up from reference TRBV19 and TRBJ1-3, is DGGITQSPKYLFRKEGQNVTLSCEQNLNHDAMYWYRQDPGQGLRLIYYSQIVNDFQKGDIAEGYSVSREKKESFPLTVTSAQKNPTAFYLCASSRGDRGSTGNTIYFGEGSWLTVV.